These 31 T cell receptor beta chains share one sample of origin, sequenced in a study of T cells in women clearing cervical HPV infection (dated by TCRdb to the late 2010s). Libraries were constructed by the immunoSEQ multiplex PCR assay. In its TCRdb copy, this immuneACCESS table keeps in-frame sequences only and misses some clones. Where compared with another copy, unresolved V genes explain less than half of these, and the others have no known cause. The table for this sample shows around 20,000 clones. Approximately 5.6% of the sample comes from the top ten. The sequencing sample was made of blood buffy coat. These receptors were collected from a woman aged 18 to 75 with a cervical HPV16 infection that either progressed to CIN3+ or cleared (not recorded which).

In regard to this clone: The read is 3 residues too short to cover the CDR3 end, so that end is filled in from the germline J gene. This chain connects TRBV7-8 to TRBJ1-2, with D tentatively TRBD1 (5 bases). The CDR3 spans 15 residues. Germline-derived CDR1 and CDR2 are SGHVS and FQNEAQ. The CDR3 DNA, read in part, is TGTGCCAGCAGCCAACAGGTTAGCTCCTACAATGAC. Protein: CASSQQVSSYND. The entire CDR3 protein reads CASSQQVSSYNDYTF. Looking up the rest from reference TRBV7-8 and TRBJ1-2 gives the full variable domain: GAGVSQSPRYKVAKRGQDVALRCDPISGHVSLFWYQQALGQGPEFLTYFQNEAQLDKSGLPSDRFFAERPEGSVSTLKIQRTQQEDSAVYLCASSQQVSSYNDYTFGSGTRLTVV.

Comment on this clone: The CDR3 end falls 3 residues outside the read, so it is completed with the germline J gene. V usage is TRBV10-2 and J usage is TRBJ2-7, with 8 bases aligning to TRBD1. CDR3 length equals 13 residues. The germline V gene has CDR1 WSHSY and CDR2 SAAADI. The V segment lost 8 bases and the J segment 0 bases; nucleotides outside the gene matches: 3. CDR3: CASRDRISYEQYF. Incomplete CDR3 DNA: TGCGCCAGCCGGGACAGGATCTCCTACGAG.

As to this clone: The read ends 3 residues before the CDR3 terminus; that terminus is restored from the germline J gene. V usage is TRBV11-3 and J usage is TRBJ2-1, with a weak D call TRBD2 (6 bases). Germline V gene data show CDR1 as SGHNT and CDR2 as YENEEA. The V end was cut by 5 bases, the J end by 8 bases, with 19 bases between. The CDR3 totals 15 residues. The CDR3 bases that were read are TGTGCCAGCAGCCAATCCGGGCAGCGGGCCTATGAG. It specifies CASSQSGQRAYE. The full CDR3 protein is CASSQSGQRAYEQFF. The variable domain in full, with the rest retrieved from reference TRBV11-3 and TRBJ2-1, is EAGVVQSPRYKIIEKKQPVAFWCNPISGHNTLYWYLQNLGQGPELLIRYENEEAVDDSQLPKDRFSAERLKGVDSTLKIQPAELGDSAVYLCASSQSGQRAYEQFFGPGTRLTVL.

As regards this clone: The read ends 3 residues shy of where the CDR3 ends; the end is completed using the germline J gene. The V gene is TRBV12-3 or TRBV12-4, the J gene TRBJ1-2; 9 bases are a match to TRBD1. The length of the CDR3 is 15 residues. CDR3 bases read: TGTGCCAGCAGTTCATCCGGGACAGGGCTTATAGGC. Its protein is CASSSSGTGLIG. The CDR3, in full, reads CASSSSGTGLIGYTF.

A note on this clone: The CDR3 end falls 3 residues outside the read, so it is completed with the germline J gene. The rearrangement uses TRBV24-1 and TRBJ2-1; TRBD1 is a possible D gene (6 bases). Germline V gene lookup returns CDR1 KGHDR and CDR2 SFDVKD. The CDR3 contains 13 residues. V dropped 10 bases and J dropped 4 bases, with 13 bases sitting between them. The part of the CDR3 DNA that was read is TGTGCCACTGCCGGGACAAAATACAATGAG. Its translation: CATAGTKYNE. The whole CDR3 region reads CATAGTKYNEQFF.

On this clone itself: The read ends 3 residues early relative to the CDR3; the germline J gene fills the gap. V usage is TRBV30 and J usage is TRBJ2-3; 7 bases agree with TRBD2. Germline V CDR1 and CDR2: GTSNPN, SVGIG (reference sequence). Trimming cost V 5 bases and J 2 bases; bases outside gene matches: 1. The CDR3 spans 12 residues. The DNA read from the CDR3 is TGTGCCTGGGGGGGGGACACAGATACG. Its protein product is CAWGGDTDT. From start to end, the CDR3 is CAWGGDTDTQYF.

The sequenced part of the CDR3 DNA is TGTGCCTGGAAGGGGACAGGCGGGACCGGGGAG. Its protein is CAWKGTGGTGE. The whole CDR3 region reads CAWKGTGGTGELFF. The V call is TRBV30, the J call TRBJ2-2; 8 positions agree with TRBD1. Read data end 3 residues before the CDR3 end; the end is taken from the germline J gene. V lost 4 bases, J lost 5 bases, and 6 bases stayed unmatched. Germline V lookup: CDR1 GTSNPN, CDR2 SVGIG (reference sequence). This CDR3 has 14 amino acids.

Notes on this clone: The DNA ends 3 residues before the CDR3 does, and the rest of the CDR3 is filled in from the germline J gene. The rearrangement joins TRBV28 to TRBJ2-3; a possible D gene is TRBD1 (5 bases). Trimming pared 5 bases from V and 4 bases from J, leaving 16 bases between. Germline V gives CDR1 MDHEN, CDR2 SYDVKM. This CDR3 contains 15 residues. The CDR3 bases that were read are TGTGCCAGCAGTCTTCAGGCAGGGAAATCAGATACG. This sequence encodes CASSLQAGKSDT. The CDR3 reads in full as CASSLQAGKSDTQYF.

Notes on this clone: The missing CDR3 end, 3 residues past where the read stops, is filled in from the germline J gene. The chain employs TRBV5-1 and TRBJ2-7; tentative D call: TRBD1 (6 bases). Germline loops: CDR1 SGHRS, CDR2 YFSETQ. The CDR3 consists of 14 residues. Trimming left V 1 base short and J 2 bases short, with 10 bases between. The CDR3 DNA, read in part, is TGCGCCAGCAGCTTGAACCAGGGGCCCTACGAG. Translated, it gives CASSLNQGPYE. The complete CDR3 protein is CASSLNQGPYEQYF.

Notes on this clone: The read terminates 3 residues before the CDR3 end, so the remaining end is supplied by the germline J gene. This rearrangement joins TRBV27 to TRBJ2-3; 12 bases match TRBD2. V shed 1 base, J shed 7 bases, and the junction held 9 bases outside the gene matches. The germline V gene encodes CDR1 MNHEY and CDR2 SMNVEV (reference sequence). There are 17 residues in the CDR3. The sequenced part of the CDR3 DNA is TGTGCCAGCAGTTTATTGCGGCCTAGCGGGGGGGCGAATACG. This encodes CASSLLRPSGGANT. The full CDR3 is CASSLLRPSGGANTQYF.

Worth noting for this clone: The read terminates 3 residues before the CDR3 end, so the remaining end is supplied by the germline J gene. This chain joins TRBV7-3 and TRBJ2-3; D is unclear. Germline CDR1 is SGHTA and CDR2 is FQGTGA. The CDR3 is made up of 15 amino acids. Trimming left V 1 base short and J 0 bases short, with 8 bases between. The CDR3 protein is CASSLKGRSTDTQYF. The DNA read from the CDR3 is TGTGCCAGCAGCTTAAAGGGCAGAAGCACAGATACG.

The covered CDR3 bases are TGTGCCAGCAGCCCCGACAGAGCCTACGAG. As protein: CASSPDRAYE. The complete CDR3 protein is CASSPDRAYEQYF. V usage is TRBV7-9 and J usage is TRBJ2-7; possibly TRBD1 for D (5 bases). Read data end 3 residues before the CDR3 end; the end is taken from the germline J gene. The CDR3 loop spans 13 amino acids. Trimming pared 5 bases from V and 2 bases from J, leaving 10 bases between. In germline, CDR1 is SEHNR, CDR2 FQNEAQ (reference sequence). Combining the CDR3 with reference TRBV7-9 and TRBJ2-7 gives the whole variable domain DTGVSQNPRHKITKRGQNVTFRCDPISEHNRLYWYRQTLGQGPEFLTYFQNEAQLEKSRLLSDRFSAERPKGSFSTLEIQRTEQGDSAMYLCASSPDRAYEQYFGPGTRLTVT.

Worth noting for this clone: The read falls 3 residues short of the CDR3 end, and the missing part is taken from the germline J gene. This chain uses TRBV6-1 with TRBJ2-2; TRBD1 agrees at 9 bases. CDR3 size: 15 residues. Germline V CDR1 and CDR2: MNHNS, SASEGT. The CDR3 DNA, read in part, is TGTGCCAGCAGTGGCCGGGACAGGGTGGGTTCACCG. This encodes CASSGRDRVGSP. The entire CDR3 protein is CASSGRDRVGSPLFF.

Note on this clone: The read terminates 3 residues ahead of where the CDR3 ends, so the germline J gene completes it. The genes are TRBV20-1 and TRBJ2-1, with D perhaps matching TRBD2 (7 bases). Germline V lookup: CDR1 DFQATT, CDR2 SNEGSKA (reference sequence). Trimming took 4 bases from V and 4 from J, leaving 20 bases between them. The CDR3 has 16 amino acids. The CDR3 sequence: CSAKRFRGGQYNEQFF. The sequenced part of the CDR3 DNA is TGCAGTGCTAAGAGGTTTCGCGGGGGCCAATACAATGAG.

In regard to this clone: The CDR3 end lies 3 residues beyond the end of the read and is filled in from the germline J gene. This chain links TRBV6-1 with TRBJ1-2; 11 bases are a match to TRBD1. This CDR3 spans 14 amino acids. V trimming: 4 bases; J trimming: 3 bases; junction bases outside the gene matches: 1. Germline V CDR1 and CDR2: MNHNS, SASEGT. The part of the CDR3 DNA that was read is TGTGCCAGCAGTGGGACAGGGGGCGACTATGGC. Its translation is CASSGTGGDYG. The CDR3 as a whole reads CASSGTGGDYGYTF.

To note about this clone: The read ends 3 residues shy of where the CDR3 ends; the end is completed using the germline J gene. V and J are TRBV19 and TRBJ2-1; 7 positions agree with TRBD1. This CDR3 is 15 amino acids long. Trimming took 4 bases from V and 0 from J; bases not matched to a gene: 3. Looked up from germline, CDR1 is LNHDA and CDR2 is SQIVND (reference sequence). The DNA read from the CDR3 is TGTGCCAGTAGTACGGGGACAGTCTCCTACAATGAG. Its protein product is CASSTGTVSYNE. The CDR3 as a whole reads CASSTGTVSYNEQFF.

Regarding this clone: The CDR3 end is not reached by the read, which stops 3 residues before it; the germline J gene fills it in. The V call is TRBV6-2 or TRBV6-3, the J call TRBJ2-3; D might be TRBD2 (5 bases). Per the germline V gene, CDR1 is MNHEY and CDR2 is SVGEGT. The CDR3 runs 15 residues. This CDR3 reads CASTLQRAPSGTQYF. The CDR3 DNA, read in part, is TGTGCCAGCACCCTCCAGAGGGCCCCATCTGGGACG.

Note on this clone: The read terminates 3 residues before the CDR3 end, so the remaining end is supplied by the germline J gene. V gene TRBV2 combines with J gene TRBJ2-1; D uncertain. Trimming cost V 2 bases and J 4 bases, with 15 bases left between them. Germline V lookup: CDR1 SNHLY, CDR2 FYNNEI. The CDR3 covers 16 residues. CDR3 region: CASSERPLVYYNEQFF. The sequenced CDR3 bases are TGTGCCAGCAGTGAACGTCCCCTAGTGTATTACAATGAG.

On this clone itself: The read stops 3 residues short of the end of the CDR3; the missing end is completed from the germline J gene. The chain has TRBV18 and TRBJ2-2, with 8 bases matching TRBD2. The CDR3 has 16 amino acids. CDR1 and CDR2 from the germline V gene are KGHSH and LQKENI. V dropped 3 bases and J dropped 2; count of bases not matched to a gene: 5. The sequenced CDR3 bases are TGTGCCAGCTCACCGCCGGGACTAGTTAACACCGGGGAG. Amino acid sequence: CASSPPGLVNTGE. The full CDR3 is CASSPPGLVNTGELFF.

CDR3 sequence: CASSPLSGGTSTDTQYF. Partial CDR3 DNA: TGTGCCAGCTCACCACTGTCGGGGGGGACGAGCACAGATACG. The chain has TRBV18 and TRBJ2-3, with 8 bases fitting TRBD2. Read sequence stops 3 residues before the CDR3 end, and the germline J gene provides the missing end. The germline CDR1 and CDR2 sequences are KGHSH and LQKENI. V shed 1 base and J 0 bases; nucleotides not matched to a gene: 6. The CDR3 runs 17 residues.

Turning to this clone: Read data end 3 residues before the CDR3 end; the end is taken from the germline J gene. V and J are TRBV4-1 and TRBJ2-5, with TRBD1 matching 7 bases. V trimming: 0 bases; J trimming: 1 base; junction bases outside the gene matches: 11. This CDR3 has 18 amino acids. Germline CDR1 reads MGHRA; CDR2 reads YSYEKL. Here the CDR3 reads CASSQEISSRTGQETQYF. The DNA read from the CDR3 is TGCGCCAGCAGCCAAGAGATCTCCTCACGGACAGGCCAAGAGACC.

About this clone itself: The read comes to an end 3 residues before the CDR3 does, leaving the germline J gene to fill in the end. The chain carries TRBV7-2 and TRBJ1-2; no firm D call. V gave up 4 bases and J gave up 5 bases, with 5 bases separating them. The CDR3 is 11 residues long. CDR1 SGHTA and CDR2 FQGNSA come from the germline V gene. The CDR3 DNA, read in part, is TGTGCCAGCAGCTCTTATTATGGC. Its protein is CASSSYYG. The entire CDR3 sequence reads CASSSYYGYTF.

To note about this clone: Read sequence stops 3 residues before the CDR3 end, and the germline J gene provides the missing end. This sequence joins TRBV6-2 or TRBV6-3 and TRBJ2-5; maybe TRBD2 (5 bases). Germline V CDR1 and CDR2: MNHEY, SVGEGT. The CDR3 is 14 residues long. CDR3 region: CASSFTASLETQYF. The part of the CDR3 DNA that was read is TGTGCCAGCAGTTTTACGGCTAGCCTGGAAACC.

CDR3 bases read: TGTGCCAGCTCAGGGTTGGCCCCTAGGGACAGGGGCGACTATGGC. As protein: CASSGLAPRDRGDYG. In full, the CDR3 is CASSGLAPRDRGDYGYTF. The rearrangement uses TRBV18 and TRBJ1-2; 10 bases align to TRBD1. The read ends 3 residues early relative to the CDR3; the germline J gene fills the gap. The ends lost 5 bases at V and 3 bases at J; junction bases unmatched: 15. The germline V gene has CDR1 KGHSH and CDR2 LQKENI. The CDR3 contains 18 residues.

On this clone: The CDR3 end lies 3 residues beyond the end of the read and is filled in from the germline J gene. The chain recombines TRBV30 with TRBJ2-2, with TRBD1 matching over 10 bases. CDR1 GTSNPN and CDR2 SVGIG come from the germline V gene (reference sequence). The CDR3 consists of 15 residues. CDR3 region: CAGDPGQGLNSPLFF. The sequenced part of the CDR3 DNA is TGTGCCGGAGATCCGGGACAGGGGTTGAATTCACCG.

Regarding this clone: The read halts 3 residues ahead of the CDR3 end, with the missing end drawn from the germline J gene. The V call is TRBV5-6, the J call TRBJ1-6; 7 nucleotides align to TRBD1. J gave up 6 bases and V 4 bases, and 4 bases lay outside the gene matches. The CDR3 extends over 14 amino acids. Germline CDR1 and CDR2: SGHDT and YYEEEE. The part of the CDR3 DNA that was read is TGTGCCAGCAGCAAACAGGGGCTTAATTCACCC. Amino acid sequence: CASSKQGLNSP. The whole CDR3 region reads CASSKQGLNSPLHF.

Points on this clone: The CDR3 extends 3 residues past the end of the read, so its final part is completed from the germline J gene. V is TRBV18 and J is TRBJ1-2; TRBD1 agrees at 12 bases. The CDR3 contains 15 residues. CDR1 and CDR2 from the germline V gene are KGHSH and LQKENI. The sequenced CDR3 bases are TGTGCCAGCTCACGGGACAGGGGGCTTAACTACGAC. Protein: CASSRDRGLNYD. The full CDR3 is CASSRDRGLNYDYTF.

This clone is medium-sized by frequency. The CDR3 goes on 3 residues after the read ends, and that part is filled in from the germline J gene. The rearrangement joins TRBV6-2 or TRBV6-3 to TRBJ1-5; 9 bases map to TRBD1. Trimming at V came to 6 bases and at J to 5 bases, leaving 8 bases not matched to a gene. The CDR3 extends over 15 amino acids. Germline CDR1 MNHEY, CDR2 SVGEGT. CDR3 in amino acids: CASSHPGTGYQPQHF. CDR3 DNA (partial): TGTGCCAGCAGCCATCCCGGGACAGGGTATCAGCCC.

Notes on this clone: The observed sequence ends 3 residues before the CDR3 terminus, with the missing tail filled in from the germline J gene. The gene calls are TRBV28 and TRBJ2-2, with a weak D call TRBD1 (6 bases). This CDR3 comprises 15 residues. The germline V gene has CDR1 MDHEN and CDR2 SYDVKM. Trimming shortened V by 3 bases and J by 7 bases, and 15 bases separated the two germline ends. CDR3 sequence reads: CASSFHQGLYGELFF. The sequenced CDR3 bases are TGTGCCAGCAGTTTCCATCAGGGGCTGTACGGGGAG.

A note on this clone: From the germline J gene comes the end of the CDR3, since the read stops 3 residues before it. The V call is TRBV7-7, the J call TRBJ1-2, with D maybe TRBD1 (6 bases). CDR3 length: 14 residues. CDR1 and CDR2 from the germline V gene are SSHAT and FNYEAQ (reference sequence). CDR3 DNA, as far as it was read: TGTGCCAGCAGCTTAGAACAGGGATCCCACGAC. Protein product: CASSLEQGSHD. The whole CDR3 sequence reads CASSLEQGSHDYTF.

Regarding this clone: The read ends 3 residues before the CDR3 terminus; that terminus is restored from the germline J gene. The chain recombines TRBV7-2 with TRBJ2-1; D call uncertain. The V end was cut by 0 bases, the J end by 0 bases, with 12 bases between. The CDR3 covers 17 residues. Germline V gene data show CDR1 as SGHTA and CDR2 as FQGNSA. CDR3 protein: CASSLAKRESSYNEQFF. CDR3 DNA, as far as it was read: TGTGCCAGCAGCTTAGCCAAGCGAGAGAGCTCCTACAATGAG.